Presented here are 14 T cell receptor beta chains from one specimen sequenced in a study of control samples from healthy donors and cancer patients. Data came from immunoSEQ multiplex PCR; TCRdb stores just in-frame clones and leaves some out. The sample has 100,000 to 150,000 clones, approximately 92% seen once; the top ten hold around 0.52%. Sequenced material: PBMCs. The source of these receptors is an elderly man with head and neck cancer.

This chain joins TRBV7-9 and TRBJ2-4; TRBD2 matches 11 bases. Germline values: CDR1 SEHNR, CDR2 FQNEAQ (reference sequence). Trimming removed 4 bases from V and 2 bases from J; junction bases left unmatched: 4. The CDR3 is 16 residues long. CDR3 sequence reads: CASSSTSGVSKNIQYF. The CDR3 DNA sequence: TGTGCCAGCAGCTCGACTAGCGGGGTGTCCAAAAACATTCAGTACTTC.

The V gene is TRBV5-4, the J gene TRBJ2-1, with D hard to call. This CDR3 spans 15 amino acids. CDR1 and CDR2 (germline): SGHNT, YYREEE (reference sequence). V was trimmed by 0 bases and J by 2 bases, leaving 9 bases between them. CDR3 in DNA: TGTGCCAGCAGCTTGGCCGGGCTTACCTACAATGAGCAGTTCTTC. Its translation is CASSLAGLTYNEQFF.

The chain couples TRBV5-4 to TRBJ2-1; D might be TRBD2 (6 bases). The CDR3 extends over 14 amino acids. The V gene lost 0 bases and the J gene lost 4 bases, with 8 bases spanning the gap. Germline loops: CDR1 SGHNT, CDR2 YYREEE (reference sequence). CDR3 nucleotide sequence: TGTGCCAGCAGCTTGGCGGGGGATTACAATGAGCAGTTCTTC. It translates to CASSLAGDYNEQFF.

This clone was seen a few times. J is TRBJ2-2 and V is TRBV7-2; D is unclear. The CDR3 is 15 residues long. V was pared by 2 bases and J by 8 bases, with 15 bases between. Looked up from germline, CDR1 is SGHTA and CDR2 is FQGNSA. The chain's CDR3 is CASSLIRSPAGELFF. The CDR3 DNA is TGTGCCAGCAGCTTAATTCGTAGTCCGGCTGGGGAGCTGTTTTTT.

The V and J genes are TRBV29-1 and TRBJ2-7; D gene ambiguous. V was pared by 6 bases and J by 7 bases, with 16 bases between. Looked up from germline, CDR1 is SQVTM and CDR2 is ANQGSEA. The CDR3 sequence is 12 residues long. This chain's CDR3 is CSVDGVPWEQYF. In nucleotides, the CDR3 is TGCAGCGTGGATGGGGTCCCCTGGGAGCAGTACTTC.

The genes are TRBV21-1 and TRBJ2-1; the table gives TRBD2 as D, unverified against the DNA. TRBV21-1 is termed a pseudogene. The CDR3 contains 19 residues. The CDR3 protein is CASSKGTGVTSGRADEQFF. CDR3 nucleotides: TGTGCCAGCAGCAAAGGGACGGGGGTGACTAGCGGGAGGGCCGATGAGCAGTTCTTC.

The V gene is TRBV5-4, the J gene TRBJ1-6, with D perhaps matching TRBD1 (5 bases). Trimming removed 1 base at V and 10 bases at J, with 18 bases between. CDR3 size: 16 residues. Germline values: CDR1 SGHNT, CDR2 YYREEE (reference sequence). CDR3 in amino acids: CASSLSQGREGSPLHF. CDR3 sequence (DNA): TGTGCCAGCAGCTTGAGCCAGGGCCGGGAAGGATCACCCCTCCACTTT.

The V gene is TRBV6-2 or TRBV6-3, the J gene TRBJ2-4; TRBD2 aligns across 8 bases. The CDR3 extends over 19 amino acids. Germline V gene lookup returns CDR1 MNHEY and CDR2 SVGEGT. V lost 4 bases, J lost 0 bases, and 14 bases stayed unmatched. This CDR3 is CASSFPTGRAERAKNIQYF. CDR3 sequence (DNA): TGTGCCAGCAGTTTCCCCACCGGGAGGGCTGAAAGAGCCAAAAACATTCAGTACTTC.

The chain has TRBV5-1 and TRBJ2-5; perhaps D is TRBD1 or TRBD2 (5 bases each). CDR1 and CDR2 from the germline V gene are SGHRS and YFSETQ. V shed 2 bases and J shed 5 bases, with 13 bases lying between them. This CDR3 has 14 residues. The CDR3 DNA sequence: TGCGCCAGCAGCTTCCGGGACGTGGGGGAGACCCAGTACTTC. Protein sequence: CASSFRDVGETQYF.

V and J are TRBV12-3 or TRBV12-4 and TRBJ1-2; D unresolved. The CDR3 loop spans 13 amino acids. Trimming pared 2 bases from V and 8 bases from J, leaving 12 bases between. The CDR3 sequence is CASSLLDRLGYTF. The CDR3 DNA reads TGTGCCAGCAGTTTATTGGACCGCTTGGGCTACACCTTC.

This clone was observed a handful of times. The CDR3 coding sequence is TGCGCCAGCAGCTTGGGACCCAACTATGGCTACACCTTC. The encoded protein is CASSLGPNYGYTF. The rearrangement links TRBV5-1 to TRBJ1-2; D remains unclear. Per germline, CDR1 SGHRS and CDR2 YFSETQ. With 0 bases removed from V and 2 bases from J, the gap between germline ends came to 5 bases. The CDR3 extends over 13 amino acids.

This clone was seen a few times. The chain has TRBV27 and TRBJ1-6, with D maybe TRBD1 (6 bases). Germline CDR1 and CDR2: MNHEY and SMNVEV (reference sequence). The CDR3 consists of 14 residues. V lost 5 bases, J lost 7 bases, and 12 bases lay in between. This chain's CDR3 is CASSPQRGNSPLHF. CDR3 DNA: TGTGCCAGCAGTCCCCAGAGGGGGAATTCACCCCTCCACTTT.

The chain joins TRBV15 to TRBJ2-7; D is undetermined. This CDR3 is built from 15 residues. Trimming pared 0 bases from V and 7 bases from J, leaving 16 bases between. Germline CDR1 and CDR2: LNHNV and YYDKDF (reference sequence). The CDR3 sequence is CATSRDMEFTREQYF. For the CDR3, the DNA is TGTGCCACCAGCAGAGATATGGAGTTTACCAGGGAGCAGTACTTC.

This clone was observed a handful of times. The chain uses TRBV2 and TRBJ1-6; D is perhaps TRBD1 (6 bases). Germline V lookup: CDR1 SNHLY, CDR2 FYNNEI. Trimming took 5 bases from V and 5 from J, leaving 16 bases between them. The CDR3 consists of 16 residues. CDR3 protein: CASSPSGTSNNSPLHF. In DNA, the CDR3 is TGTGCCAGCAGTCCGTCCGGGACAAGTAATAATTCACCCCTCCACTTT.